The 26 T cell receptor beta chains given below trace back to one sample, sequenced in a study of cytomegalovirus exposure and HLA in healthy donors. Profiling relied on immunoSEQ multiplex PCR, and the TCRdb table lists in-frame clones only, not all of them. The sample has about 98,000 clones, around nine tenths seen once; the top ten hold 3% to 4.5%. Sequencing was carried out using PBMCs. The receptors were gathered from a woman aged 30 to 39 in good health and CMV-seronegative.

About this clone: Other DNA sequences in this sample translate to the same CDR3. The chain carries TRBV7-9 and TRBJ1-1, with D maybe TRBD1 (5 bases). Germline V gene sequence: CDR1 SEHNR, CDR2 FQNEAQ (reference sequence). The CDR3 is 13 amino acids. V lost 2 bases to trimming and J lost 3 bases, with 7 bases between them. The CDR3 coding sequence is TGTGCCAGCAGCTTAACGGGGGACACTGAAGCTTTCTTT. Protein sequence: CASSLTGDTEAFF.

V usage is TRBV10-3 and J usage is TRBJ2-1; 10 bases are a match to TRBD2. Trimming cost V 6 bases and J 6 bases; bases outside gene matches: 14. The germline V gene has CDR1 ENHRY and CDR2 SYGVKD. The CDR3 runs to 17 residues. CDR3 amino acids: CAISQALPAGGSNEQFF. The CDR3 nucleotides read TGTGCCATCAGCCAAGCTCTTCCAGCGGGAGGGTCCAATGAGCAGTTCTTC.

This clone was counted a few times. J is TRBJ2-1 and V is TRBV10-3; D possibly corresponds to TRBD2 (6 bases). Trimming took off 0 bases at V and 7 bases at J, with 10 bases between the two ends. Germline assignment: CDR1 ENHRY and CDR2 SYGVKD. The CDR3 is made up of 14 amino acids. CDR3 nucleotide sequence: TGTGCCATCAGTGAGTCTAATGGGGGGAATGAGCAGTTCTTC. This gives the protein CAISESNGGNEQFF.

This clone has ten or more counts. The V call is TRBV5-6, the J call TRBJ1-4, with a tentative D call TRBD1 (6 bases). CDR3 length: 14 residues. V shed 3 bases and J shed 12 bases, with 18 bases lying between them. Germline-derived CDR1 and CDR2 are SGHDT and YYEEEE. CDR3 sequence: CASSYRQVGGELFF. The CDR3 coding sequence is TGTGCCAGCAGCTATCGACAGGTCGGGGGGGAACTGTTTTTT.

The chain is built from TRBV7-3 and TRBJ2-5, with 14 bases aligning to TRBD2. Germline-derived CDR1 and CDR2 are SGHTA and FQGTGA. The CDR3 spans 13 residues. Trimming removed 6 bases from V and 12 bases from J; junction bases left unmatched: 6. The CDR3 loop is CASSRTSGGHKYF. CDR3 in DNA: TGTGCCAGCAGTCGGACTAGCGGGGGGCACAAGTACTTC.

This rearrangement joins TRBV4-2 to TRBJ2-5, with TRBD2 identical over 9 bases. V trimming: 1 base; J trimming: 5 bases; junction bases outside the gene matches: 11. The V gene's germline CDR1 is LGHNA and CDR2 YNFKEQ. The CDR3 is made up of 17 amino acids. CDR3 nucleotides: TGTGCCAGCAGCCAAGTGAACTCGCGGGGGGGCCGGGAGACCCAGTACTTC. As protein: CASSQVNSRGGRETQYF.

The genes are TRBV18 and TRBJ2-7; 7 bases line up with TRBD2. Germline V lookup: CDR1 KGHSH, CDR2 LQKENI. The ends lost 3 bases at V and 4 bases at J; junction bases unmatched: 9. The CDR3 has 15 residues. The CDR3 loop reads CASSPATRGGYEQYF. CDR3 nucleotide sequence: TGTGCCAGCTCACCGGCGACGAGGGGAGGGTACGAGCAGTACTTC. The complete variable domain, with remaining parts taken from reference TRBV18 and TRBJ2-7, reads NAGVMQNPRHLVRRRGQEARLRCSPMKGHSHVYWYRQLPEEGLKFMVYLQKENIIDESGMPKERFSAEFPKEGPSILRIQQVVRGDSAAYFCASSPATRGGYEQYFGPGTRLTVT.

V usage is TRBV9 and J usage is TRBJ2-5, with D unresolved. The V and J ends lost 3 bases and 3 bases respectively, with 6 bases between them. Germline CDR1 reads SGDLS; CDR2 reads YYNGEE. This CDR3 region has 12 residues. The CDR3 reads CASSAREETQYF. DNA of the CDR3: TGTGCCAGCAGCGCACGCGAAGAGACCCAGTACTTC. Full variable domain (rest looked up from reference TRBV9 and TRBJ2-5): DSGVTQTPKHLITATGQRVTLRCSPRSGDLSVYWYQQSLDQGLQFLIQYYNGEERAKGNILERFSAQQFPDLHSELNLSSLELGDSALYFCASSAREETQYFGPGTRLLVL.

This chain's CDR3 is CASSKDRVEQFF. CDR3 DNA sequence: TGTGCCAGCAGCAAAGACAGGGTTGAGCAGTTCTTC. J is TRBJ2-1 and V is TRBV21-1; whether TRBD1, the table's D call, matches the DNA was not checked. TRBV21-1 corresponds to a pseudogene. The CDR3 extends over 12 amino acids.

The chain links TRBV4-1 to TRBJ1-2; TRBD1 matches at 8 bases. This CDR3 comprises 14 residues. Germline V gene sequence: CDR1 MGHRA, CDR2 YSYEKL. V was clipped by 2 bases and J by 9 bases; unmatched bases: 8. CDR3 bases: TGCGCCAGCAGCCAAAATCTCGGACAGGGTCGCTACACCTTC. Translation: CASSQNLGQGRYTF.

This rearrangement joins TRBV7-2 to TRBJ2-3; TRBD2 agrees at 9 bases. Losses at the gene ends were 4 bases for V and 3 bases for J; bases not matched to a gene: 17. CDR3 length: 19 residues. Germline CDR1 and CDR2: SGHTA and FQGNSA. The CDR3 nucleotides are TGTGCCAGCAGCTCAAGGATTCCGGGGCGGAGCGGGAGGACAGATACGCAGTATTTT. Its protein product is CASSSRIPGRSGRTDTQYF.

The gene calls are TRBV10-3 and TRBJ1-1, with D tentatively TRBD1 (6 bases). The germline V gene encodes CDR1 ENHRY and CDR2 SYGVKD. Trimming shortened V by 6 bases and J by 5 bases, and 13 bases separated the two germline ends. This CDR3 contains 13 residues. CDR3 nucleotides: TGTGCCATCAGGACACAGGGCAAAACTGAAGCTTTCTTT. Encoded protein: CAIRTQGKTEAFF.

The chain combines TRBV5-1 with TRBJ1-4, with D possibly TRBD1 on 5 matching bases. There are 15 residues in the CDR3. The germline V and J ends were trimmed by 0 bases and 7 bases, with 13 bases remaining between them. Germline V gene data show CDR1 as SGHRS and CDR2 as YFSETQ. The CDR3 loop reads CASSLAGQGGEKLFF. Written as DNA, the CDR3 is TGCGCCAGCAGCTTGGCCGGACAAGGCGGTGAAAAACTGTTTTTT.

CDR3 nucleotide sequence: TGTGCCAGCATCAACGGCCGGGACACTGAAGCTTTCTTT. The encoded protein is CASINGRDTEAFF. The genes are TRBV11-2 and TRBJ1-1; D gene ambiguous. The CDR3 has 13 amino acids. Germline V lookup: CDR1 SGHAT, CDR2 FQNNGV. Trimming took 7 bases from V and 3 from J, leaving 12 bases between them.

The V gene is TRBV12-5, the J gene TRBJ2-2, with 11 positions matching TRBD2. Unmatched junction bases numbered 3, after V lost 4 bases and J lost 5 bases. The CDR3 is 15 amino acids. Looked up from germline, CDR1 is LGHNT and CDR2 is FRNRAP. The CDR3 DNA reads as TGTGCTAGTGGTTCCGGGACTAGCGGAACCGGGGAGCTGTTTTTT. Protein sequence: CASGSGTSGTGELFF.

The rearrangement links TRBV5-1 to TRBJ2-5, with 8 bases that match TRBD1. This CDR3 region has 14 residues. V shed 3 bases, J shed 3 bases, and the junction held 4 bases outside the gene matches. Per germline, CDR1 SGHRS and CDR2 YFSETQ. CDR3 region: CASSSGQGKETQYF. CDR3 DNA: TGCGCCAGCAGCTCAGGACAGGGAAAAGAGACCCAGTACTTC.

CDR3 sequence (DNA): TGTGCCAGCAGCACGCGACAGGGCAGCTCCTACGAGCAGTACTTC. It codes for CASSTRQGSSYEQYF. The chain links TRBV7-9 to TRBJ2-7, with 7 bases that match TRBD1. V shed 5 bases, J shed 0 bases, and the junction held 7 bases outside the gene matches. The germline V gene has CDR1 SEHNR and CDR2 FQNEAQ (reference sequence). The CDR3 is 15 amino acids.

This clone was observed a single time. The chain links TRBV6-1 to TRBJ2-7; D gene ambiguous. The length of the CDR3 is 14 residues. Germline CDR1 and CDR2: MNHNS and SASEGT. V was clipped by 2 bases and J by 0 bases, with 8 bases between them. The CDR3 is CASSEQALSYEQYF. The CDR3 DNA reads as TGTGCCAGCAGTGAACAGGCTCTCTCCTACGAGCAGTACTTC.

The chain carries TRBV2 and TRBJ2-7, with 11 bases fitting TRBD2. V was pared by 7 bases and J by 0 bases, with 2 bases of the junction left unmatched. The CDR3 is made up of 14 amino acids. Germline V gene sequence: CDR1 SNHLY, CDR2 FYNNEI. The CDR3 spells CASIGTSGSYEQYF. The CDR3 DNA sequence: TGTGCCAGCATAGGGACTAGCGGCTCCTACGAGCAGTACTTC.

V usage is TRBV5-6 and J usage is TRBJ2-1, with 8 bases fitting TRBD1. Per germline, CDR1 SGHDT and CDR2 YYEEEE. Trimming at V came to 4 bases and at J to 6 bases, leaving 9 bases not matched to a gene. The CDR3 runs 15 residues. The chain's CDR3 is CASSQDRGRPNEQFF. The DNA for the CDR3 is TGTGCCAGCAGCCAAGACAGGGGACGCCCCAATGAGCAGTTCTTC. The whole variable domain, remainder taken from reference TRBV5-6 and TRBJ2-1, is DAGVTQSPTHLIKTRGQQVTLRCSPKSGHDTVSWYQQALGQGPQFIFQYYEEEERQRGNFPDRFSGHQFPNYSSELNVNALLLGDSALYLCASSQDRGRPNEQFFGPGTRLTVL.

The chain couples TRBV12-5 to TRBJ2-3; 10 bases agree with TRBD1. Germline trimming cut 6 bases from V and 4 bases from J; bases unmatched to any gene: 7. Germline V gene sequence: CDR1 LGHNT, CDR2 FRNRAP. The CDR3 spans 15 residues. The CDR3 spells CASGPGQGSADTQYF. The CDR3 coding sequence is TGTGCTAGTGGACCGGGACAGGGGAGTGCAGATACGCAGTATTTT.

V is TRBV7-2 and J is TRBJ2-1; 15 bases map to TRBD2. The ends lost 5 bases at V and 5 bases at J; junction bases unmatched: 7. The CDR3 is 17 amino acids. CDR1 is SGHTA and CDR2 is FQGNSA in the germline V gene. For the CDR3, the DNA is TGTGCCAGCAGCCAGGGACTAGCGGGAGGAGACCACAATGAGCAGTTCTTC. It is translated as CASSQGLAGGDHNEQFF.

The J gene is TRBJ1-2, the V gene TRBV6-1; perhaps TRBD1 as D (6 bases). Trimming took 4 bases from V and 5 from J, leaving 17 bases between them. Germline V lookup: CDR1 MNHNS, CDR2 SASEGT. The CDR3 length is 15 residues. The CDR3 nucleotides are TGTGCCAGCAGTGTCTGGGGGGGACAACCGTATGGCTACACCTTC. It is translated as CASSVWGGQPYGYTF.

This chain uses TRBV21-1 with TRBJ2-1; TRBD1 was called by the table and not checked on the DNA. TRBV21-1 is recorded as a pseudogene. This CDR3 has 16 amino acids. CDR3 in amino acids: CASSSRTGAVYNEQFF. The CDR3 DNA is TGTGCCAGCAGCAGCCGGACAGGGGCGGTCTACAATGAGCAGTTCTTC.

V gene TRBV29-1 combines with J gene TRBJ2-3; D possibly corresponds to TRBD2 (7 bases). The CDR3 runs to 16 residues. V gave up 5 bases and J gave up 1 base, with 19 bases separating them. Germline CDR1 reads SQVTM; CDR2 reads ANQGSEA. The CDR3 DNA reads TGCAGCGTTAGTGGGGGGGCGATTTGGGGCACAGATACGCAGTATTTT. Protein sequence: CSVSGGAIWGTDTQYF.

The rearrangement joins TRBV29-1 to TRBJ2-1; 9 nucleotides align to TRBD2. The CDR3 has 13 residues. V was clipped by 7 bases and J by 8 bases; unmatched bases: 9. CDR1 and CDR2 from the germline V gene are SQVTM and ANQGSEA. The DNA of the CDR3 is TGCAGCGCCGATAGCGGGAGAGTATATGAGCAGTTCTTC. Amino acid sequence: CSADSGRVYEQFF.